This TCR beta chain was retrieved from a study of T cell repertoires in cytomegalovirus infection. Study-level findings and limits: Ex vivo responses were dominated by HLA-C-restricted CMV-specific TCR beta clonotypes.

TCRdb called the reads again in MiXCR, with one record for every CDR3 protein. The table lists hundreds of thousands of distinct CDR3 sequences, roughly 30% of them singletons. This clonotype was observed at least ten times. What it binds is not known. The origin of this receptor is a human donor in good health (CMV status not recorded). Some clones in this sample may be carry-over from other donors' samples. The sequenced sample was cultured PBMCs, obtained from culture after CMV antigen stimulation.

The CDR3 spells CASSFGRQETQYF. In DNA form, the CDR3 reads TGTGCCAGCAGCTTTGGGCGGCAAGAGACCCAGTACTTC. This rearrangement joins TRBV7-2 to TRBJ2-5; D call uncertain. There are 13 residues in the CDR3. CDR1 is SGHTA and CDR2 is FQGNSA in the germline V gene. V was shortened by 3 bases and J by 2 bases, with 7 bases between the two germline ends.